This T cell receptor (beta chain) was documented in a study of blood T cell repertoires in COVID-19. Turning to the study itself: COVID-19 samples from acute and convalescent phases originated in the United States, Italy and Spain. Sample material is recorded as cDNA or gDNA derived from T cells, B-cell-depleted T cells, or PBMCs.

Original data processing: Amplified reference gene primers provided the basis for estimating nucleated cell counts. Sequenced by immunoSEQ multiplex PCR; TCRdb stores in-frame clones only, minus some. V and J calls plus clone size are reproduced from that table; the DNA served to infer D and trimming. The repertoire holds roughly 160,000 clones, about nine tenths seen once, with over 3.5% in the top ten. V lost 0 bases, J lost 2 bases, and 7 bases lay in between. This CDR3 comprises 13 residues. Germline V CDR1 and CDR2: GTSNPN, SVGIG (reference sequence). On this clone: The identical CDR3 is also encoded by other nucleotide sequences in the sample.

The chain joins TRBV30 to TRBJ1-2, with a tentative D call TRBD1 (5 bases). This sequence originates from a woman aged 55-69 years who had recovered from COVID-19. Material: peripheral blood. CDR3 amino acids: CAWSVGQNYGYTF. CDR3 coding DNA: TGTGCCTGGAGTGTGGGGCAGAACTATGGCTACACCTTC. The complete variable domain, with remaining parts taken from reference TRBV30 and TRBJ1-2, reads SQTIHQWPATLVQPVGSPLSLECTVEGTSNPNLYWYRQAAGRGLQLLFYSVGIGQISSEVPQNLSASRPQDRQFILSSKKLLLSDSGFYLCAWSVGQNYGYTFGSGTRLTVV.